These T cell receptor beta chains were read from a single sample in a study of blood T cell repertoires in COVID-19. TCRdb's copy holds only in-frame clones and misses some; the assay was immunoSEQ multiplex PCR. This table holds 650,000 to 800,000 clones, approximately 90% found once. Input material: peripheral blood. These TCRs come from a woman between 18 and 29 years old with acute or convalescent COVID-19. Each CDR3 is given with its conserved first and last residue. A D gene is named only where the DNA matches it firmly. Clone size is given for some rows only: seen once, a few or many times, or a class if the clone is expanded.

v_gene: TRBV10-3; j_gene: TRBJ1-2; d_gene: .; abundance: .; CDR3nt: TGTGCCATCACTCCACTTGGGGGGGCGGAATTGGGCTACACCTTC; CDR3aa: CAITPLGGAELGYTF
v_gene: TRBV28; j_gene: TRBJ2-1; d_gene: TRBD2; abundance: .; CDR3nt: TGTGCCAGCAGCCGCGGGACTAGCGGCTACAATGAGCAGTTCTTC; CDR3aa: CASSRGTSGYNEQFF
v_gene: TRBV3-1/TRBV3-2; j_gene: TRBJ1-5; d_gene: TRBD1; abundance: once; CDR3nt: TGTGCCAGCAGCCAAGAGGGGGCAGGGGGTCAGCCCCAGCATTTT; CDR3aa: CASSQEGAGGQPQHF
v_gene: TRBV7-9; j_gene: TRBJ1-3; d_gene: TRBD1; abundance: .; CDR3nt: TGTGCCAGCAGCGCAAGGACAGGGCACTCTGGAAACACCATATATTTT; CDR3aa: CASSARTGHSGNTIYF
v_gene: TRBV21-1; j_gene: TRBJ1-1; d_gene: .; abundance: .; CDR3nt: TGTGCCAGCAGCTCCCTTGAATCGGGTAACACTGAAGCTTTCTTT; CDR3aa: CASSSLESGNTEAFF
v_gene: TRBV27; j_gene: TRBJ2-1; d_gene: TRBD1; abundance: once; CDR3nt: TGTGCCAGCAGCCTGGGACAGGGGACCCTGGGGGGCAATGAGCAGTTCTTC; CDR3aa: CASSLGQGTLGGNEQFF
v_gene: TRBV9; j_gene: TRBJ1-2; d_gene: .; abundance: .; CDR3nt: TGTGCCAGCAGGGAAGAACCCAAGGACATCCAGAACTATGGCTACACCTTC; CDR3aa: CASREEPKDIQNYGYTF
v_gene: TRBV30; j_gene: TRBJ1-6; d_gene: .; abundance: .; CDR3nt: TGTGCCTGGACCAAAAAAGACAGAGAGAATTCACCCCTCCACTTT; CDR3aa: CAWTKKDRENSPLHF
v_gene: TRBV13; j_gene: TRBJ2-5; d_gene: .; abundance: .; CDR3nt: TGTGCCAGCAGCTTCCCTATGGAGCGGGAGACCCAGTACTTC; CDR3aa: CASSFPMERETQYF
v_gene: TRBV7-8; j_gene: TRBJ1-3; d_gene: .; abundance: once; CDR3nt: TGTGCCAGCAGTTCAACAGGCGGCTCTGGAAACACCATATATTTT; CDR3aa: CASSSTGGSGNTIYF
v_gene: TRBV30; j_gene: TRBJ1-2; d_gene: .; abundance: once; CDR3nt: TGTGCCTGGAGCGGACACGCTTGGGGCTACACCTTC; CDR3aa: CAWSGHAWGYTF
v_gene: TRBV3-1/TRBV3-2; j_gene: TRBJ2-1; d_gene: TRBD2; abundance: .; CDR3nt: TGTGCCAGCAACCAAGGGACTAGCGGGGTGTACAATGAGCAGTTCTTC; CDR3aa: CASNQGTSGVYNEQFF
v_gene: TRBV30; j_gene: TRBJ1-2; d_gene: .; abundance: .; CDR3nt: TGTGCCTGGACCTTGGGAGGTAGTGGCTACACCTTC; CDR3aa: CAWTLGGSGYTF
v_gene: TRBV12-3/TRBV12-4; j_gene: TRBJ1-2; d_gene: .; abundance: .; CDR3nt: TGTGCCAGCAGTTTCTCGGGGAGTGGCTACACCTTC; CDR3aa: CASSFSGSGYTF
v_gene: TRBV6-5; j_gene: TRBJ1-2; d_gene: .; abundance: .; CDR3nt: TGTGCCAGCCGTTCCGACGGGAACTATGGCTACACCTTC; CDR3aa: CASRSDGNYGYTF
v_gene: TRBV5-6; j_gene: TRBJ1-2; d_gene: TRBD1; abundance: .; CDR3nt: TGTGCCAGCAGCTTGGGACAGGGCCTTTATGGCTACACCTTC; CDR3aa: CASSLGQGLYGYTF
v_gene: TRBV9; j_gene: TRBJ2-7; d_gene: .; abundance: .; CDR3nt: TGTGCCAGCAGCGTAGGTCAGGGTCTAGACTACGAGCAGTACTTC; CDR3aa: CASSVGQGLDYEQYF
v_gene: TRBV11-2; j_gene: TRBJ2-5; d_gene: .; abundance: .; CDR3nt: TGTGCCAGCAGCTTAGAATCGGTCGTCCAAGAGACCCAGTACTTC; CDR3aa: CASSLESVVQETQYF
v_gene: TRBV2; j_gene: TRBJ1-4; d_gene: TRBD1; abundance: .; CDR3nt: TGTGCCAGCAGGAGGGGGCGGAATGAAAAACTGTTTTTT; CDR3aa: CASRRGRNEKLFF
v_gene: TRBV19; j_gene: TRBJ2-7; d_gene: .; abundance: .; CDR3nt: TGTGCCAGTAGTATAGATTTACAGTCCTACGAGCAGTACTTC; CDR3aa: CASSIDLQSYEQYF
v_gene: TRBV7-9; j_gene: TRBJ2-2; d_gene: .; abundance: .; CDR3nt: TGTGCCAGCAGCCTACAGGGACGCGCGAACACCGGGGAGCTGTTTTTT; CDR3aa: CASSLQGRANTGELFF
v_gene: TRBV7-6; j_gene: TRBJ1-5; d_gene: .; abundance: .; CDR3nt: TGTGCCAGCAGCTTATGGCCAATGACAGGAAGAAGCAATCAGCCCCAGCATTTT; CDR3aa: CASSLWPMTGRSNQPQHF
v_gene: TRBV21-1; j_gene: TRBJ1-6; d_gene: .; abundance: .; CDR3nt: TGTGCCAGCAGCCGCTTTAGCCCTGGTGGGGCCGCAAATTCACCCCTCCACTTT; CDR3aa: CASSRFSPGGAANSPLHF
v_gene: TRBV7-9; j_gene: TRBJ1-1; d_gene: .; abundance: few; CDR3nt: TGTGCCAGCAGCCGACCGTCCGTTTTGCACGGGGGAGCTTTCTTT; CDR3aa: CASSRPSVLHGGAFF
v_gene: TRBV27; j_gene: TRBJ2-1; d_gene: .; abundance: .; CDR3nt: TGTGCCAGTAGGCGACTAGGCTACAATGAGCAGTTCTTC; CDR3aa: CASRRLGYNEQFF
v_gene: TRBV30; j_gene: TRBJ1-1; d_gene: .; abundance: .; CDR3nt: TGTGCCTGGAGTGTACAGGTCGGGAGGACTGAAGCTTTCTTT; CDR3aa: CAWSVQVGRTEAFF
v_gene: TRBV9; j_gene: TRBJ1-6; d_gene: .; abundance: .; CDR3nt: TGTGCCAGCAGAAGCGGGGAGGGAGATAATTCACCCCTCCACTTT; CDR3aa: CASRSGEGDNSPLHF
v_gene: TRBV6-5; j_gene: TRBJ2-6; d_gene: .; abundance: .; CDR3nt: TGTGCCAGCAGTTACGTCGTCTCTGGGGCCAACGTCCTGACTTTC; CDR3aa: CASSYVVSGANVLTF
v_gene: TRBV30; j_gene: TRBJ1-2; d_gene: TRBD1; abundance: .; CDR3nt: TGTGCCTGGAGTGGGACAGGGAGGGGTTTGGGCTACACCTTC; CDR3aa: CAWSGTGRGLGYTF
v_gene: TRBV20-1; j_gene: TRBJ2-5; d_gene: .; abundance: .; CDR3nt: TGCAGCGCGGGACTCCAAGAGACCCAGTACTTC; CDR3aa: CSAGLQETQYF
v_gene: TRBV30; j_gene: TRBJ1-1; d_gene: .; abundance: .; CDR3nt: TGTGCCTCCCGGTTGGGGCGGAGGAACACTGAAGCTTTCTTT; CDR3aa: CASRLGRRNTEAFF
v_gene: TRBV6-4; j_gene: TRBJ1-5; d_gene: TRBD1; abundance: .; CDR3nt: TGTGCCAGCACCTACGACCGGGACAGGGAGGACAATCAGCCCCAGCATTTT; CDR3aa: CASTYDRDREDNQPQHF
v_gene: TRBV30; j_gene: TRBJ1-5; d_gene: TRBD1; abundance: .; CDR3nt: TGTGCCTGGGACAGGGGGTCGAGGGATCAGCCCCAGCATTTT; CDR3aa: CAWDRGSRDQPQHF
v_gene: TRBV1; j_gene: TRBJ1-1; d_gene: .; abundance: .; CDR3nt: TGCACCAGCAGCCAAGAAGGGACAGTACCCTTAGGGACCTTGGGCACTGAAGCTTTCTTT; CDR3aa: CTSSQEGTVPLGTLGTEAFF
v_gene: TRBV6-5; j_gene: TRBJ1-2; d_gene: .; abundance: .; CDR3nt: TGTGCCAGCAGCCGGGGACACCACTATGGCTACACCTTC; CDR3aa: CASSRGHHYGYTF
v_gene: TRBV12-3/TRBV12-4; j_gene: TRBJ2-7; d_gene: .; abundance: .; CDR3nt: TGTGCCAGCAGTTTAGGCGCTTTCGGCGAGCAGTACTTC; CDR3aa: CASSLGAFGEQYF
v_gene: TRBV27; j_gene: TRBJ2-2; d_gene: TRBD1; abundance: once; CDR3nt: TGTGCCAGCAGCCTAAATCCGGGACAGGGTCGGGCCGGGGAGCTGTTTTTT; CDR3aa: CASSLNPGQGRAGELFF
v_gene: TRBV18; j_gene: TRBJ1-2; d_gene: .; abundance: .; CDR3nt: TGTGCCAGCTCACCGAATCAGGGCGGACAGATTGGCTACACCTTC; CDR3aa: CASSPNQGGQIGYTF
v_gene: TRBV5-6; j_gene: TRBJ2-2; d_gene: TRBD2; abundance: .; CDR3nt: TGTGCCAGCAGCTTGAGGACTAGCGGGGGGCGAAACACCGGGGAGCTGTTTTTT; CDR3aa: CASSLRTSGGRNTGELFF
v_gene: TRBV5-1; j_gene: TRBJ1-3; d_gene: .; abundance: .; CDR3nt: TGCGCCAGCAGCTTGGAGGGGGTGGGAAACACCATATATTTT; CDR3aa: CASSLEGVGNTIYF
v_gene: TRBV5-4; j_gene: TRBJ2-7; d_gene: .; abundance: .; CDR3nt: TGTGCCAGCAGCTTATCGAGTAGTGGCGAGCAGTACTTC; CDR3aa: CASSLSSSGEQYF
v_gene: TRBV21-1; j_gene: TRBJ1-2; d_gene: .; abundance: .; CDR3nt: TGTGCCAGCAGCAAAGGGACAGGGGAGGGCTACACCTTC; CDR3aa: CASSKGTGEGYTF
v_gene: TRBV19; j_gene: TRBJ2-2; d_gene: TRBD2; abundance: .; CDR3nt: TGTGCCAGTAGTATAGATCGGCTAGCGGGGATCACCGGGGAGCTGTTTTTT; CDR3aa: CASSIDRLAGITGELFF
v_gene: TRBV30; j_gene: TRBJ2-2; d_gene: .; abundance: .; CDR3nt: TGTGCCTGGAGTGTGAGGGTAGCAACCGGGGAGCTGTTTTTT; CDR3aa: CAWSVRVATGELFF
v_gene: TRBV19; j_gene: TRBJ2-7; d_gene: .; abundance: .; CDR3nt: TGTGCCAGTAGTCCACTGGACAATTCCTACGAGCAGTACTTC; CDR3aa: CASSPLDNSYEQYF
v_gene: TRBV6-2/TRBV6-3; j_gene: TRBJ1-2; d_gene: TRBD1; abundance: .; CDR3nt: TGTGCCAGCAGTCGCAGGGGGCGAGTCTATGGCTACACCTTC; CDR3aa: CASSRRGRVYGYTF
v_gene: TRBV5-1; j_gene: TRBJ1-2; d_gene: TRBD1; abundance: .; CDR3nt: TGCGCCAGCAGCCCCCCGGGACAGGGTTATGGCTACACCTTC; CDR3aa: CASSPPGQGYGYTF
v_gene: TRBV4-3; j_gene: TRBJ2-3; d_gene: .; abundance: .; CDR3nt: TGCGCCAGCAGCCAGGCCCCGGGGTTCACAGATACGCAGTATTTT; CDR3aa: CASSQAPGFTDTQYF
v_gene: TRBV27; j_gene: TRBJ2-3; d_gene: .; abundance: .; CDR3nt: TGTGCCAGCAGTTCTGGTCTCACTAGCACAGATACGCAGTATTTT; CDR3aa: CASSSGLTSTDTQYF